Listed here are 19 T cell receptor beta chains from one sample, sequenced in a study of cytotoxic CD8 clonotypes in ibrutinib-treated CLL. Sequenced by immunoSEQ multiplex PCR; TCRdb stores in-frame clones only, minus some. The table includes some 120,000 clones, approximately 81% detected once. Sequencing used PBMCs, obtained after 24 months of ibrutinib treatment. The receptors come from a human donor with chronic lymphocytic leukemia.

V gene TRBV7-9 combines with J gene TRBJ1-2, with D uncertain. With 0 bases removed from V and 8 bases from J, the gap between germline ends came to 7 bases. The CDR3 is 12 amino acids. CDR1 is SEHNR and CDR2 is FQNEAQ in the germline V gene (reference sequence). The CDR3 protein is CASSLAGDGYTF. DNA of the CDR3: TGTGCCAGCAGCTTAGCAGGTGACGGCTACACCTTC.

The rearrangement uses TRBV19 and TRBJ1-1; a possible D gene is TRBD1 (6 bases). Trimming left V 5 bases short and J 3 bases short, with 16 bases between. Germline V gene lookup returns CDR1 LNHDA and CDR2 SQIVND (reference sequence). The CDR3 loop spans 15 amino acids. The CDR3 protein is CASSGFRGMDTEAFF. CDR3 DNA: TGTGCCAGTAGTGGATTCAGGGGCATGGACACTGAAGCTTTCTTT. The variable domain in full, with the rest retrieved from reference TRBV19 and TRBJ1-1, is DGGITQSPKYLFRKEGQNVTLSCEQNLNHDAMYWYRQDPGQGLRLIYYSQIVNDFQKGDIAEGYSVSREKKESFPLTVTSAQKNPTAFYLCASSGFRGMDTEAFFGQGTRLTVV.

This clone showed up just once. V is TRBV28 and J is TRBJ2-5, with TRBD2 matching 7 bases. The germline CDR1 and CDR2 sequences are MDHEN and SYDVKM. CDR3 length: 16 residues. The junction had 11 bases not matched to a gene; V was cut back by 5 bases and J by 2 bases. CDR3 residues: CASSGILAKIQETQYF. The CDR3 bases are TGTGCCAGCAGTGGGATACTAGCGAAGATACAAGAGACCCAGTACTTC.

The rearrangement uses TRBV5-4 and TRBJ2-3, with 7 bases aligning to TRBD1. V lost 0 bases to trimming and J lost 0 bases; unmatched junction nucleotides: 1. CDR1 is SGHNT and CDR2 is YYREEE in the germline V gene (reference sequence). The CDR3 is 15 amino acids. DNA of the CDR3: TGTGCCAGCAGCTTGGGCAGGGGGAGCACAGATACGCAGTATTTT. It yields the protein CASSLGRGSTDTQYF.

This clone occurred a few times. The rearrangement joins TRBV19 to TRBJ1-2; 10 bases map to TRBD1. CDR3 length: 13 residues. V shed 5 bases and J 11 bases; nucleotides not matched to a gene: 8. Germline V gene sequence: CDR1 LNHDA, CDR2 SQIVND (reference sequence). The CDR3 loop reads CASSPLPGQGYTF. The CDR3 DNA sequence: TGTGCCAGTAGTCCCTTACCGGGACAGGGGTACACCTTC.

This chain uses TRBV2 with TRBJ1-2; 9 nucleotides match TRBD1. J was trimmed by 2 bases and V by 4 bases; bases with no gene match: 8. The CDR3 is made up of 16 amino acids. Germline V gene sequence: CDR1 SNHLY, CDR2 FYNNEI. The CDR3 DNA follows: TGTGCCAGCAGTGCCCTTCTGGGACAGGGCAACTATGGCTACACCTTC. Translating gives CASSALLGQGNYGYTF. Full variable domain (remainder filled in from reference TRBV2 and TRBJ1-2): EPEVTQTPSHQVTQMGQEVILRCVPISNHLYFYWYRQILGQKVEFLVSFYNNEISEKSEIFDDQFSVERPDGSNFTLKIRSTKLEDSAMYFCASSALLGQGNYGYTFGSGTRLTVV.

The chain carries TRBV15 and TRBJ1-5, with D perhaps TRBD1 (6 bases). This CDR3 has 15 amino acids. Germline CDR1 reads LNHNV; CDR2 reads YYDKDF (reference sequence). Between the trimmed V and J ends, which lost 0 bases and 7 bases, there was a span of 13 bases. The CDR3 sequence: CATSRDRGGWQPQHF. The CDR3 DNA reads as TGTGCCACCAGCAGAGATAGGGGGGGCTGGCAGCCCCAGCATTTT.

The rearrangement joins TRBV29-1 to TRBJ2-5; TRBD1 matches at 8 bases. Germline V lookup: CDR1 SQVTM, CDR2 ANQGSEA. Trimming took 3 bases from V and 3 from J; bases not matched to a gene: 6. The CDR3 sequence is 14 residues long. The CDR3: CSVDPGQGEETQYF. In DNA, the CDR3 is TGCAGCGTTGACCCAGGACAGGGAGAAGAGACCCAGTACTTC.

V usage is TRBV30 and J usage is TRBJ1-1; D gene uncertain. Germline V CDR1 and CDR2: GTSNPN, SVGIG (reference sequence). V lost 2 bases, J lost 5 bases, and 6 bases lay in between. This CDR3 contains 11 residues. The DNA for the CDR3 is TGTGCCTGGAGTACTGGTACTGAAGCTTTCTTT. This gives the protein CAWSTGTEAFF.

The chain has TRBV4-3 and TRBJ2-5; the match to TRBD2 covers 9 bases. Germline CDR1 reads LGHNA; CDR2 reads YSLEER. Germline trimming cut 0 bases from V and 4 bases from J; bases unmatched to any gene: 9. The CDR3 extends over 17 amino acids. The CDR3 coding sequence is TGCGCCAGCAGCCAAGACCATCGGCGGGGGGGCCGAGAGACCCAGTACTTC. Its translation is CASSQDHRRGGRETQYF.

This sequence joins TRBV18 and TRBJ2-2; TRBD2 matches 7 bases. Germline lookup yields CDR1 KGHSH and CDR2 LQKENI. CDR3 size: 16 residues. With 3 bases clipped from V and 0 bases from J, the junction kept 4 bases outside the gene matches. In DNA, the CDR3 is TGTGCCAGCTCACCGAAACTAGCGCCGAACACCGGGGAGCTGTTTTTT. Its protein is CASSPKLAPNTGELFF.

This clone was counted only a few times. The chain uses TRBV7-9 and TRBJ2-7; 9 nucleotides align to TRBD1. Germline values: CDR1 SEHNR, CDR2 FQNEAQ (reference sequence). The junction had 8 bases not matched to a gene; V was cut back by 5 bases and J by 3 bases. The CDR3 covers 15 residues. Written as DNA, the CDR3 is TGTGCCAGCAGCCCAACCGGGACAGGGAACTACGAGCAGTACTTC. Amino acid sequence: CASSPTGTGNYEQYF.

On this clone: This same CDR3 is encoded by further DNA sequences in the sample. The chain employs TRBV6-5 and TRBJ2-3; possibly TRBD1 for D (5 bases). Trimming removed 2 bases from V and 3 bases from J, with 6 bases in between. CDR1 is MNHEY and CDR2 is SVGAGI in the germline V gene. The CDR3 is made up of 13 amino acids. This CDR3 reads CASSYPGTDTQYF. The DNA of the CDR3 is TGTGCCAGCAGTTACCCAGGGACAGATACGCAGTATTTT.

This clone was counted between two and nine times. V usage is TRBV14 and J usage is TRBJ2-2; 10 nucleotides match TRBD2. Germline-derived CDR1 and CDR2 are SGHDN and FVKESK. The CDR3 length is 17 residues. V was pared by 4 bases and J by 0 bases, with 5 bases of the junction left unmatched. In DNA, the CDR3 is TGTGCCAGCAGCCGATTAGCGGGGGGCCCGAACACCGGGGAGCTGTTTTTT. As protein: CASSRLAGGPNTGELFF.

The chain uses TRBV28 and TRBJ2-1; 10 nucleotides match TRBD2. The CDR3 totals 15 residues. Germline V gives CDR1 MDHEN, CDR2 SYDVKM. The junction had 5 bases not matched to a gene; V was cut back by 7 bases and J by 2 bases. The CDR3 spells CASTDGTSAYNEQFF. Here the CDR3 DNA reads TGTGCCAGCACGGACGGGACTAGCGCCTACAATGAGCAGTTCTTC.

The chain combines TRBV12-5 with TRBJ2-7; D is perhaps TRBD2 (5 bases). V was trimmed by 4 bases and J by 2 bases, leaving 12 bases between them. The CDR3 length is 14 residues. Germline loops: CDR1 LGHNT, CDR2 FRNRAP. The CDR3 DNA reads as TGTGCTAGTGGTTCCACCTTGCGGGCCTACGAGCAGTACTTC. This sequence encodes CASGSTLRAYEQYF. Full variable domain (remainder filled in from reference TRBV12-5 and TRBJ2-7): DARVTQTPRHKVTEMGQEVTMRCQPILGHNTVFWYRQTMMQGLELLAYFRNRAPLDDSGMPKDRFSAEMPDATLATLKIQPSEPRDSAVYFCASGSTLRAYEQYFGPGTRLTVT.

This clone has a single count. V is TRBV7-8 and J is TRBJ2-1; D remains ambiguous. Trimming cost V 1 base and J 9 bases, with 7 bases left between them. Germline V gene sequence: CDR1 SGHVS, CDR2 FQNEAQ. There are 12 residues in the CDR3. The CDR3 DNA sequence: TGTGCCAGCAGCTTAGTGGATGGTGAGCAGTTCTTC. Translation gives CASSLVDGEQFF.

The CDR3 loop reads CASSANTGFSGNTIYF. DNA for the CDR3: TGTGCCAGCAGTGCGAACACAGGGTTCTCTGGAAACACCATATATTTT. The chain links TRBV6-1 to TRBJ1-3; TRBD1 might be the D (6 bases). The CDR3 is made up of 16 amino acids. Trimming removed 4 bases from V and 0 bases from J, with 13 bases in between. Germline lookup yields CDR1 MNHNS and CDR2 SASEGT.

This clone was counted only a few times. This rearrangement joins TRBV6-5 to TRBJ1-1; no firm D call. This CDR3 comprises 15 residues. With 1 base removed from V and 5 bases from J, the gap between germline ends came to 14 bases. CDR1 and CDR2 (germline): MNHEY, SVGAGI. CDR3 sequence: CASSYWEGIMTEAFF. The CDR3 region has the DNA TGTGCCAGCAGTTACTGGGAGGGAATCATGACTGAAGCTTTCTTT.